A single sample is the source of the 3 T cell receptor beta chains below, sequenced in a study of blood T cell repertoires in COVID-19. Libraries were prepared by immunoSEQ multiplex PCR; TCRdb keeps only in-frame clonotypes and omits some of them. The table includes about 73,000 clones, 65% to 85% detected once. Sequenced: peripheral blood. All receptors come from a human donor in a cohort sampled during active COVID-19.

In this sample, this clone turned up once. The chain has TRBV11-3 and TRBJ2-5; 13 nucleotides match TRBD2. From germline, CDR1 is SGHNT and CDR2 YENEEA. This CDR3 is built from 18 residues. V was clipped by 5 bases and J by 5 bases; unmatched bases: 14. CDR3 loop: CASSTGTSGAYSLETQYF. CDR3 in DNA: TGTGCCAGCAGCACAGGGACTAGCGGGGCTTACAGTCTGGAGACCCAGTACTTC. Based on the CDR3 plus reference TRBV11-3 and TRBJ2-5, the full variable domain is EAGVVQSPRYKIIEKKQPVAFWCNPISGHNTLYWYLQNLGQGPELLIRYENEEAVDDSQLPKDRFSAERLKGVDSTLKIQPAELGDSAVYLCASSTGTSGAYSLETQYFGPGTRLLVL.

The chain carries TRBV9 and TRBJ1-1; D might be TRBD1 (6 bases). V lost 5 bases, J lost 5 bases, and 13 bases lay in between. This CDR3 region has 13 residues. The germline V gene encodes CDR1 SGDLS and CDR2 YYNGEE. CDR3 protein: CASSDSQGTEAFF. The CDR3 coding sequence is TGTGCCAGCAGTGATTCGCAGGGGACTGAAGCTTTCTTT.

The gene calls are TRBV19 and TRBJ2-7, with 12 nucleotides matching TRBD2. From germline, CDR1 is LNHDA and CDR2 SQIVND (reference sequence). J was trimmed by 6 bases and V by 4 bases; bases with no gene match: 10. The CDR3 is 16 amino acids. Here the CDR3 DNA reads TGTGCCAGTAGTAAACGACTAGCGGGGGACCCCAGCGAGCAGTACTTC. Protein product: CASSKRLAGDPSEQYF.